The clone carrying this T cell receptor beta chain turned up a few times. Its antigen remains unknown. The data originate from a study of beta chain features in type 1 diabetes. Study-level findings and limits: Type 1 diabetes patients had TCRB CDR3s that were shorter (moderately but significantly so) in all four CD4+ subsets.

Expressed TCRB transcripts were sequenced because the entire RNA isolate underwent reverse transcription. Profiled with immunoSEQ multiplex PCR; TCRdb holds only in-frame clones, not every one. This table has about 900,000 clones, 15% to 20% appearing once. The CDR3 sequence is 15 residues long. With 2 bases removed from V and 4 bases from J, the gap between germline ends came to 14 bases. The germline V gene has CDR1 KGHSH and CDR2 LQKENI. Material: naive CD4+ T cells from blood. The source is a young woman in good health. The rearrangement links TRBV18 to TRBJ1-2; D might be TRBD1 (6 bases). The DNA for the CDR3 is TGTGCCAGCTCACCAAACCGGGACACCCGCTATGGCTACACCTTC. Translation: CASSPNRDTRYGYTF.